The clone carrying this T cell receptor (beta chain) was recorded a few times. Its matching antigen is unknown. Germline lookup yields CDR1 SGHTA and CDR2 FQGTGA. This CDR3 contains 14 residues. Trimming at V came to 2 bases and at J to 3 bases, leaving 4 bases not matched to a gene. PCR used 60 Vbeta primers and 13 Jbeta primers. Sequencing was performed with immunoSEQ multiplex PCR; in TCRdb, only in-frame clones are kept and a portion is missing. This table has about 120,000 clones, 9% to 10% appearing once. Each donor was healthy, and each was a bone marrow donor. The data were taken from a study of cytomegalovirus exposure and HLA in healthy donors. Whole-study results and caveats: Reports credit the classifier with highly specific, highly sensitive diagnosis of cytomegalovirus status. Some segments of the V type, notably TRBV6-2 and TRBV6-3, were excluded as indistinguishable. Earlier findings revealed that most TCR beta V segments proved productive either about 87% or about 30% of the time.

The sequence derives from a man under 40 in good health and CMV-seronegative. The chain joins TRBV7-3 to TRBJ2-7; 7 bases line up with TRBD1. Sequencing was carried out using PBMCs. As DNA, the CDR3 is TGTGCCAGCAGCTTAGGCCAGGGGGACTACGAGCAGTACTTC. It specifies CASSLGQGDYEQYF.